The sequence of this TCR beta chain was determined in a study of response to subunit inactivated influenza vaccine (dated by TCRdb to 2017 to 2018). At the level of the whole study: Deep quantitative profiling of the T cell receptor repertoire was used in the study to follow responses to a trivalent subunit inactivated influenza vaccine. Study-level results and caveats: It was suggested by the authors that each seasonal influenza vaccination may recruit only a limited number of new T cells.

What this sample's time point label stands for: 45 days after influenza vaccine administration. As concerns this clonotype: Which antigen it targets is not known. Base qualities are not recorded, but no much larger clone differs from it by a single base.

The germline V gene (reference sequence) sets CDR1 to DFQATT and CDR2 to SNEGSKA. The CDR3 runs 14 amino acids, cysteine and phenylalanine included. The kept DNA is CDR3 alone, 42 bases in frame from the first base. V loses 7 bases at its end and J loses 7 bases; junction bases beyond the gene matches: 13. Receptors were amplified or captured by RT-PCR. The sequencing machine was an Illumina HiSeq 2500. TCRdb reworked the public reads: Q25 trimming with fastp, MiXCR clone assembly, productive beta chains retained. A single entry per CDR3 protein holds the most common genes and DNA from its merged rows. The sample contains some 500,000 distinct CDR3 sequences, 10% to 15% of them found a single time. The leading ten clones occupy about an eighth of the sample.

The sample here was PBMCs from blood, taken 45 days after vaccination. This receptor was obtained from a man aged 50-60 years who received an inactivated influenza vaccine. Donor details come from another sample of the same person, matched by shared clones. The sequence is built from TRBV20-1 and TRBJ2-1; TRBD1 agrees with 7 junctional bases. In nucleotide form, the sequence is TGCAGTGGGACAGGAGCTTTACCCTGGAATGAGCAGTTCTTC. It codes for CSGTGALPWNEQFF.